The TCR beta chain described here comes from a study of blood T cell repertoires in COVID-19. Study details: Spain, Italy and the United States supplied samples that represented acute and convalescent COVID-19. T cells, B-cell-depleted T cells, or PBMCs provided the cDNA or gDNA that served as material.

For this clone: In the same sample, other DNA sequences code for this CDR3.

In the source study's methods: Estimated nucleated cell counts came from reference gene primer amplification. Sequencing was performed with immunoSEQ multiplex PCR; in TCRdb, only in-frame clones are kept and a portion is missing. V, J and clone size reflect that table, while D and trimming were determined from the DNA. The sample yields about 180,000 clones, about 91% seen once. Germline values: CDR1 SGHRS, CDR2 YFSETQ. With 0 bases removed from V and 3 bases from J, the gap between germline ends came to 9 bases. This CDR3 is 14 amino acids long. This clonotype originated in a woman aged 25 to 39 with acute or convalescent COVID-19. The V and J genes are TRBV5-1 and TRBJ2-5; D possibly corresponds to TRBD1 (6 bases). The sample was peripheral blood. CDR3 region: CASSLGAGEETQYF. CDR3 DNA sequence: TGCGCCAGCAGCTTGGGGGCAGGGGAAGAGACCCAGTACTTC.